This T cell receptor (beta chain) is from a study of CD8 T cells in Susac syndrome. An input of about 0.5 to 1 ug of RNA was subjected to reverse transcription using random hexamers. Each CDR3 protein is one row after TCRdb ran MiXCR on the immunoSEQ multiplex PCR reads. The repertoire holds about 200,000 distinct CDR3 sequences, roughly 92% seen once, with 0.1% to 0.15% in the top ten. The CDR3 loop spans 12 amino acids. The germline gives CDR1 SQVTM, CDR2 ANQGSEA. V was cut by 3 bases and J by 4 bases, with 7 bases left in between. The authors sequenced TCR beta from blood CD8+ and CD4+ T cells. The chain has TRBV29-1 and TRBJ2-1; D is uncertain. The TCR sequence derives from a human donor with multiple sclerosis. The sequencing input was CD8+ T cells from PBMCs. CDR3 loop: CSVESRYNEQFF. As DNA, the CDR3 is TGCAGCGTTGAGAGCCGGTACAATGAGCAGTTCTTC.